This is a list of T cell receptor beta chains from one sample in a study of cytomegalovirus exposure and HLA in healthy donors. Method: immunoSEQ multiplex PCR; TCRdb's copy keeps in-frame clones and lacks some. The sample includes about 210,000 clones, approximately 84% of them seen just once. The specimen was PBMCs. The receptors come from a girl aged 2-10 years in good health and CMV-seronegative. CDR3s include the opening cysteine and the closing phenylalanine or tryptophan. The D gene is left open where the match is weak. Only part of the rows carry a size: once, few, many, or a class if the clone is expanded.

v_gene	d_gene	j_gene	abundance	CDR3nt	CDR3aa
TRBV5-1	.	TRBJ2-7	.	TGCGCCAGCAGCTTGGTTCGGGGGACCTACGAGCAGTACTTC	CASSLVRGTYEQYF
TRBV5-1	.	TRBJ1-4	few	TGCGCCAGCAGCGCCCAGGATGGTCGGAAACTGTTTTTT	CASSAQDGRKLFF
TRBV6-6	.	TRBJ1-2	.	TGTGCCTGCCTCCGGGGGGGGCCTCTGGGCGGCTACACCTTC	CACLRGGPLGGYTF
TRBV5-1	TRBD1	TRBJ1-1	.	TGCGCCAGCAGCTTGGCGGGGGGCCGACCGGGACAGGGGTCTCGGGGGAGAAAAACTGAAGCTTTCTTT	CASSLAGGRPGQGSRGRKTEAFF
TRBV30	.	TRBJ2-5	.	TGTGCCTGGAGTGGAGGTTCTTTAGAGACCCAGTACTTC	CAWSGGSLETQYF
TRBV4-1	.	TRBJ2-7	few	TGCGCCAGCAGTCCACAGGTGACAACTCGCTACGAGCAGTACTTC	CASSPQVTTRYEQYF
TRBV7-9	.	TRBJ1-5	.	TGTGCCAGCAGCTTAGCGCGGAATCAGCCCCAGCATTTT	CASSLARNQPQHF
TRBV29-1	.	TRBJ2-1	.	TGCAGCGCCCTCCGATATAGCATTACGACTGAGCAGTTCTTC	CSALRYSITTEQFF
TRBV4-2	TRBD1	TRBJ2-2	.	TGTGCCAGCAGCCTCTCCCGGGGACAGAAGAACACCGGGGAGCTGTTTTTT	CASSLSRGQKNTGELFF
TRBV5-1	.	TRBJ2-7	.	TGCGCCAGCAGCCCACCTACCCTCGACGAGCAGTACTTC	CASSPPTLDEQYF
TRBV7-8	.	TRBJ1-1	.	TGTGCCAGCAACCCTGAGGGGGGGCTTTTGAACACTGAAGCTTTCTTT	CASNPEGGLLNTEAFF
TRBV2	TRBD1	TRBJ1-5	.	TGTGCCAGCAAGGGACAGGGGATGCAGCCCCAGCATTTT	CASKGQGMQPQHF
TRBV10-3	TRBD2	TRBJ2-7	few	TGTGCCATCAGTGGACTAGCGGGCTACGAGCAGTACTTC	CAISGLAGYEQYF
TRBV5-4	TRBD2	TRBJ2-1	.	TGTGCCAGCAGCTTCGATGTGTCGGTTGGTAGACGGGAGGTCTTC	CASSFDVSVGRREVF
TRBV19	.	TRBJ1-5	.	TGTGCCAGTAGTATTGCCCACCGAGGCATCAGTAGCAATCAGCCCCAGCATTTT	CASSIAHRGISSNQPQHF
TRBV6-1	.	TRBJ1-6	.	TGTGCCAGCAGTGGACAAAGCCTGAATAATTCACCCCTCCACTTT	CASSGQSLNNSPLHF
TRBV11-2	.	TRBJ2-7	once	TGTGCCAGCAGCTTAACCCGGCTAGCACCCGAGCAGTACTTC	CASSLTRLAPEQYF
TRBV7-6	.	TRBJ2-7	.	TGTGCCAGCACCCCGCCAGGGGAGTCCGAGCAGTACTTC	CASTPPGESEQYF
TRBV19	.	TRBJ1-1	.	TGTGCCAGTAGTCGATCCAGGGGACCGACTATGAACACTGAAGCTTTCTTT	CASSRSRGPTMNTEAFF
TRBV9	.	TRBJ1-2	few	TGTGCCAGCAGCCCCCTAGACGATGGCTACACCTTC	CASSPLDDGYTF